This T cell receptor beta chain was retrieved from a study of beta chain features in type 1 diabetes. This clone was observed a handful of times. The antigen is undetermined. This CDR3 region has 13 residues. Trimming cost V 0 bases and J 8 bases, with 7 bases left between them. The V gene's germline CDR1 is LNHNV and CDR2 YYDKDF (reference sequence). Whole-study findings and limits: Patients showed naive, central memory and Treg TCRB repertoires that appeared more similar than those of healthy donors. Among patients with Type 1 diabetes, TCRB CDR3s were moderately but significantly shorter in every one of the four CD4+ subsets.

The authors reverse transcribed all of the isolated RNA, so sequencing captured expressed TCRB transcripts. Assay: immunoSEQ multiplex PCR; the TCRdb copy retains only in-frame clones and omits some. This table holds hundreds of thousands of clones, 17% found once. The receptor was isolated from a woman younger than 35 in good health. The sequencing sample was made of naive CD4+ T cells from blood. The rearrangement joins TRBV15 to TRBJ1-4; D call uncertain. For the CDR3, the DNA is TGTGCCACCAGCAGAGATATAGACGAAAAACTGTTTTTT. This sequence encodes CATSRDIDEKLFF.